This TCR beta chain was identified in a study of control samples from healthy donors and cancer patients. The table lists this clone with a count of one. This table comes from immunoSEQ multiplex PCR, and its TCRdb copy is limited to in-frame clones, with some not included. The table shows 100,000 to 150,000 clones, with 80% to 95% occurring only once. Germline V gives CDR1 LNHDA, CDR2 SQIVND (reference sequence). This CDR3 spans 12 amino acids. V gave up 9 bases and J gave up 9 bases; unmatched junction bases: 8. This sequence was found in a man between 35 and 55 years old in good health. The specimen was blood. The gene calls are TRBV19 and TRBJ2-1; 7 bases are shared with TRBD1. The CDR3 coding sequence is TGTGCCAGCGCGCACCGACAGGGTGAGCAGTTCTTC. Its translation is CASAHRQGEQFF.